Listed below are T cell receptor beta chains from one sample, sequenced in a study of T cell clonotyping in hematopoietic cell transplantation. Using immunoSEQ multiplex PCR, the repertoire was profiled, and TCRdb retains in-frame clones only, with some absent. Altogether 13,000 or so clones are present, 92% being singletons, with the ten largest covering 6% to 8.5%. Sequenced here: PBMCs, sampled 100 days after allogeneic stem cell transplant. The receptors were sampled from a female patient in her 50s who had an allogeneic stem cell transplant from an unrelated donor, so the T cells may come from the graft donor. Some clones in this sample may be carry-over from other donors' samples. The CDR3 runs from the conserved cysteine through the conserved F or W. The D gene is left open where the match is weak. Some rows mark clone size as missing; the rest say once, few, many or name a class of expanded clone.

once | 14 | TRBJ1-2 | . | TRBV6-5 | TGTGCCAGCACCGAGGCGGGGGGGACGAGAGGCTACACCTTC | CASTEAGGTRGYTF
. | 13 | TRBJ2-3 | . | TRBV28 | TGTGCCAGCAGTTTATCTGGGGGCCAGACGCAGTATTTT | CASSLSGGQTQYF
. | 15 | TRBJ1-1 | TRBD1 | TRBV6-5 | TGTGCCAGCAGTCGACAGGGGAGGGCACGGGCTGAAGCTTTCTTT | CASSRQGRARAEAFF
. | 15 | TRBJ1-6 | . | TRBV6-6 | TGTGCCAGCACCCCCTCCCCCTCCTATAATTCACCCCTCCACTTT | CASTPSPSYNSPLHF
. | 12 | TRBJ2-2 | TRBD2 | TRBV19 | TGTGCCAGTGGGAGGGTTGCCGGGGAGCTGTTTTTT | CASGRVAGELFF
. | 15 | TRBJ2-2 | . | TRBV5-6 | TGTGCCAGCAGCTTGGTCTCTCAGGTCACCGGGGAGCTGTTTTTT | CASSLVSQVTGELFF
. | 14 | TRBJ1-1 | TRBD1 | TRBV6-5 | TGTGCCAGCAGGACACCGACAGGGCGAACTGAAGCTTTCTTT | CASRTPTGRTEAFF
. | 15 | TRBJ2-3 | . | TRBV6-4 | TGTGCCAGCAGCCCAGGGTTAACTAGCACAGATACGCAGTATTTT | CASSPGLTSTDTQYF
. | 16 | TRBJ1-1 | TRBD1 | TRBV4-1 | TGCGCCAGCAGCCAGGACAGGTTGTCCCGGAACACTGAAGCTTTCTTT | CASSQDRLSRNTEAFF
. | 14 | TRBJ2-2 | . | TRBV28 | TGTGCCAGCAGTCTTGCTGGGGACACCGGGGAGCTGTTTTTT | CASSLAGDTGELFF
. | 15 | TRBJ2-5 | TRBD2 | TRBV7-6 | TGTGCCAGCAGCGATCTAGCGGGGGGGCTGGAGACCCAGTACTTC | CASSDLAGGLETQYF
. | 14 | TRBJ1-1 | . | TRBV28 | TGTGCCAGCAGTGAAAACAGGGAATACACTGAAGCTTTCTTT | CASSENREYTEAFF
. | 15 | TRBJ2-2 | . | TRBV15 | TGTGCCACCAGCAGAGATGGACAGAACACCGGGGAGCTGTTTTTT | CATSRDGQNTGELFF
. | 11 | TRBJ2-1 | . | TRBV2 | TGTGCCAGCAGGGATGACAATGAGCAGTTCTTC | CASRDDNEQFF
once | 11 | TRBJ1-2 | . | TRBV6-1 | TGTGCCAGCAGTGACAGGGATGGCTACACCTTC | CASSDRDGYTF
. | 14 | TRBJ1-5 | . | TRBV5-1 | TGCGCCTCCTCGGACGGGGGAGGCAATCAGCCCCAGCATTTT | CASSDGGGNQPQHF
. | 14 | TRBJ2-5 | . | TRBV27 | TGTGCCACCAAGTACGATCGGTACCAAGAGACCCAGTACTTC | CATKYDRYQETQYF
. | 13 | TRBJ1-2 | TRBD1 | TRBV25-1 | TGTGCCAGTGCGAGGGACAGGGGAGAAGGCTACACCTTC | CASARDRGEGYTF
once | 12 | TRBJ1-1 | . | TRBV30 | TGTGCCTGGAGTGTTGTGCCCCCTGAAGCTTTCTTT | CAWSVVPPEAFF
. | 12 | TRBJ1-2 | . | TRBV29-1 | TGCAGCGTTGCAGAGACAGGCTGGGGCTACACCTTC | CSVAETGWGYTF
. | 12 | TRBJ1-4 | . | TRBV2 | TGTGCCAGCAGTGAAGGGGGTGAAAAACTGTTTTTT | CASSEGGEKLFF
. | 12 | TRBJ1-1 | TRBD1 | TRBV5-5 | TGTGCCAGCAGCCGGACAGGGCCTGAAGCTTTCTTT | CASSRTGPEAFF
. | 15 | TRBJ2-3 | TRBD2 | TRBV10-3 | TGTGCCATCAGTGAGTTTAGCGGGGGGGCGAGTACGCAGTATTTT | CAISEFSGGASTQYF
. | 15 | TRBJ1-2 | TRBD1 | TRBV9 | TGTGCCAGCAGCGTCGGGACAGGGGTTAGCTATGGCTACACCTTC | CASSVGTGVSYGYTF
. | 18 | TRBJ2-1 | TRBD2 | TRBV5-6 | TGTGCCAGCAGCTTTCTAGCGGGGGGCCTAAGCTCCTACAATGAGCAGTTCTTC | CASSFLAGGLSSYNEQFF
. | 15 | TRBJ2-6 | . | TRBV30 | TGTGCCTGGAAGTCCAGCCCGTCTGGGGCCAACGTCCTGACTTTC | CAWKSSPSGANVLTF
. | 11 | TRBJ1-1 | TRBD1 | TRBV11-2 | TGTGCCAGCAGCCCGGACAGGGGGGCTTTCTTT | CASSPDRGAFF
. | 14 | TRBJ1-3 | . | TRBV7-2 | TGTGCCAGCAGCTTAGCCCTGGCTGGAAACACCATATATTTT | CASSLALAGNTIYF
. | 15 | TRBJ1-4 | . | TRBV15 | TGTGCCACCAGCAGAGAGGGCAGCCCTAATGAAAAACTGTTTTTT | CATSREGSPNEKLFF
. | 14 | TRBJ2-2 | . | TRBV5-1 | TGCGCCAGCAGCTCGTCGGGGGTGACCGGGGAGCTGTTTTTT | CASSSSGVTGELFF
. | 13 | TRBJ2-3 | . | TRBV9 | TGTGCCAGCAGCGTAGGTCAGGGGGATACGCAGTATTTT | CASSVGQGDTQYF
. | 13 | TRBJ2-7 | . | TRBV11-2 | TGTGCCAGCAGCTACCCCGACGTCTACGAGCAGTACTTC | CASSYPDVYEQYF
. | 12 | TRBJ1-1 | . | TRBV7-9 | TGTGCCAGCAGCAGCAGGGTTGCTGAAGCTTTCTTT | CASSSRVAEAFF
. | 12 | TRBJ2-7 | . | TRBV4-1 | TGCGCCAGCAGCCAAAGTAGGTCCGAGCAGTACTTC | CASSQSRSEQYF